These 26 T cell receptor beta chains were sequenced from one sample in a study of vaccination effects on CD4 cells after COVID-19 (dated by TCRdb to between 2021 and 2023). In the ViraFEST assay, PBMC were stimulated with viral peptide pools, and antigen-specific CD4+ T cell clonotypes were then identified by expansion using TCR sequencing. After more than 9 days of culture, CD4+ T cells were isolated with the EasySep CD4+ T cell isolation kit. The absence of prior SARS-CoV-2 infection in healthy vaccine recipients was confirmed by negative nucleocapsid antibodies before and after vaccination. No antigen is known for these receptors. Library construction relied on the immunoSEQ multiplex PCR assay. This immuneACCESS table, as held by TCRdb, lists in-frame sequences with V and J called but not all clones. Of the missing ones, under half trace to an unresolved V gene in checked studies; the others have no known cause. The sample records about 27,000 clones, roughly two thirds of which are singletons. The top ten constitute 8% to 11% of the sample.

The sample was CD4+ T cells from PBMCs cultured with SARS-CoV-2 spike peptides, taken before COVID-19 vaccination. The sample's cell subset or site, from its label and the paper: SARS-CoV-2 spike overlapping peptide pool stimulation. Receptors originate from a human donor who received a COVID-19 vaccine.

The chain employs TRBV5-1 and TRBJ2-1, with 14 bases lining up with TRBD2. There are 16 residues in the CDR3. Unmatched junction bases numbered 2, after V lost 3 bases and J lost 3 bases. Germline assignment: CDR1 SGHRS and CDR2 YFSETQ. CDR3 amino acids: CASSWTSGGIYNEQFF. In DNA, the CDR3 is TGCGCCAGCAGCTGGACTAGCGGGGGGATCTACAATGAGCAGTTCTTC.

The chain combines TRBV4-1 with TRBJ2-7; 9 nucleotides match TRBD1. The CDR3 covers 16 residues. Per the germline V gene, CDR1 is MGHRA and CDR2 is YSYEKL. J lost 2 bases, V lost 3 bases, and 8 bases had no gene match. This CDR3 reads CASSQGRDRVTYEQYF. CDR3 bases: TGCGCCAGCAGCCAGGGCCGGGACAGGGTTACCTACGAGCAGTACTTC.

The rearrangement joins TRBV3-1 (or the pseudogene TRBV3-2) to TRBJ2-1, with D perhaps TRBD1 (5 bases). The CDR3 loop spans 15 amino acids. CDR1 and CDR2 (germline): LGHDT, YNNKEL (reference sequence). With 2 bases removed from V and 8 bases from J, the gap between germline ends came to 16 bases. The CDR3 here is CASSQSLAGSHEQFF. The CDR3 DNA is TGTGCCAGCAGCCAAAGTCTGGCAGGGTCCCATGAGCAGTTCTTC.

This clone has a handful of counts. CDR3 coding DNA: TGTGCCAGCAGCAGGGGGGACTATCAGCCCCAGCATTTT. It codes for CASSRGDYQPQHF. This chain connects TRBV14 to TRBJ1-5, with D perhaps matching TRBD1 (6 bases). Deletions cut 5 bases from V and 5 bases from J, with 10 bases between. The germline V gene encodes CDR1 SGHDN and CDR2 FVKESK. The CDR3 has 13 amino acids.

V is TRBV7-2 and J is TRBJ1-2; 9 bases agree with TRBD1. CDR3 length: 16 amino acids. J gave up 3 bases and V 1 base, and 6 bases lay outside the gene matches. Per germline, CDR1 SGHTA and CDR2 FQGNSA. The CDR3 DNA sequence: TGTGCCAGCAGCTTAGGCCTGGGACAGGGAGACTATGGCTACACCTTC. Protein product: CASSLGLGQGDYGYTF.

J is TRBJ1-1 and V is TRBV6-5; 7 positions agree with TRBD1. This CDR3 is built from 14 residues. CDR1 and CDR2 from the germline V gene are MNHEY and SVGAGI. The V and J ends lost 6 bases and 2 bases, in that order; junction bases with no gene match: 6. CDR3 sequence (DNA): TGTGCCAGCAGAGTAGGACAGGTTAACACTGAAGCTTTCTTT. This gives the protein CASRVGQVNTEAFF.

This chain uses TRBV4-1 with TRBJ2-7, with 7 bases fitting TRBD1. Germline CDR1 MGHRA, CDR2 YSYEKL. This CDR3 contains 13 residues. Germline trimming cut 4 bases from V and 4 bases from J; bases unmatched to any gene: 4. CDR3 nucleotide sequence: TGCGCCAGCAGCCTACAGACAGGGTACGAGCAGTACTTC. This gives the protein CASSLQTGYEQYF.

The CDR3 loop reads CASLMSGNTIYF. In nucleotides, the CDR3 is TGTGCCAGCTTAATGAGCGGAAACACCATATATTTT. The chain has TRBV12-3 or TRBV12-4 and TRBJ1-3; D gene unclear. This CDR3 has 12 amino acids. V lost 8 bases and J lost 4, with 9 bases in between.

This clone has only a few counts. The V call is TRBV29-1, the J call TRBJ1-2, with D unclear. V was trimmed by 7 bases and J by 3 bases, leaving 12 bases between them. Per germline, CDR1 SQVTM and CDR2 ANQGSEA. There are 12 residues in the CDR3. CDR3: CSAGWRDYGYTF. In DNA, the CDR3 is TGCAGCGCCGGGTGGAGGGACTATGGCTACACCTTC. Combining the CDR3 with reference TRBV29-1 and TRBJ1-2 gives the whole variable domain SAVISQKPSRDICQRGTSLTIQCQVDSQVTMMFWYRQQPGQSLTLIATANQGSEATYESGFVIDKFPISRPNLTFSTLTVSNMSPEDSSIYLCSAGWRDYGYTFGSGTRLTVV.

V is TRBV5-1 and J is TRBJ1-2; 11 bases match TRBD1. This CDR3 spans 14 amino acids. Germline CDR1 and CDR2: SGHRS and YFSETQ. J was trimmed by 8 bases and V by 0 bases; bases with no gene match: 3. The CDR3 spells CASSLGTGGRGYTF. CDR3 in DNA: TGCGCCAGCAGCTTGGGGACAGGGGGCCGAGGCTACACCTTC.

The genes are TRBV6-4 and TRBJ1-2; 9 bases match TRBD1. Trimming cost V 10 bases and J 5 bases; bases outside gene matches: 14. Germline CDR1 and CDR2: MRHNA and SNTAGT. The CDR3 runs 15 residues. The CDR3 loop reads CANNRTRDRDYGYTF. The CDR3, as DNA: TGTGCCAACAATCGAACCCGGGACAGGGATTATGGCTACACCTTC.

The chain employs TRBV27 and TRBJ1-1, with a possible D match to TRBD1 (6 bases). V lost 7 bases and J 3 bases, leaving 15 bases between the germline ends. CDR3 size: 14 residues. CDR1 and CDR2 from the germline V gene are MNHEY and SMNVEV (reference sequence). CDR3 protein: CASTLSTGHTEAFF. CDR3 nucleotides: TGTGCCAGCACCCTCTCCACAGGGCACACTGAAGCTTTCTTT.

The chain uses TRBV12-2 and TRBJ2-1; the table's D call, TRBD2, has no DNA check behind it. TRBV12-2 is flagged as a pseudogene. The length of the CDR3 is 13 residues. The CDR3 DNA reads as TGTGCAAGTCGCTTAGCCGAGGAGCGGGAGCAGTTCTTC. Translating gives CASRLAEEREQFF.

The chain combines TRBV6-5 with TRBJ1-1; D may be TRBD1 (6 bases). The germline gives CDR1 MNHEY, CDR2 SVGAGI. This CDR3 region has 16 residues. V was pared by 0 bases and J by 12 bases, with 23 bases between. The CDR3 protein is CASSYSYRVDKSLTFF. The CDR3 DNA sequence: TGTGCCAGCAGTTACTCATACAGGGTGGATAAAAGTTTAACTTTCTTT.

V gene TRBV5-1 combines with J gene TRBJ2-4, with a tentative D call TRBD2 (6 bases). This CDR3 region has 14 residues. Germline CDR1 is SGHRS and CDR2 is YFSETQ. V was pared by 0 bases and J by 5 bases, with 9 bases between. CDR3 sequence (DNA): TGCGCCAGCAGCTTGGTCTCGGGGGAAAACATTCAGTACTTC. Amino acids: CASSLVSGENIQYF.

The CDR3 here is CASSLDGGDRKQFF. CDR3 nucleotide sequence: TGCGCCAGCAGCTTGGATGGGGGGGACCGAAAGCAGTTCTTC. This rearrangement joins TRBV5-1 to TRBJ2-1; TRBD2 matches 7 bases. Unmatched junction bases numbered 8, after V lost 0 bases and J lost 11 bases. CDR1 and CDR2 (germline): SGHRS, YFSETQ. The CDR3 length is 14 residues.

The CDR3 bases are TGTGCCAGCAGGCTCACATCTGGGGCCAACGTCCTGACTTTC. It specifies CASRLTSGANVLTF. The genes are TRBV6-5 and TRBJ2-6; D gene uncertain. The CDR3 has 14 amino acids. Germline V lookup: CDR1 MNHEY, CDR2 SVGAGI. V lost 6 bases and J lost 1, with 7 bases in between.

V is TRBV5-1 and J is TRBJ2-7, with D possibly matching TRBD2 (6 bases). Per germline, CDR1 SGHRS and CDR2 YFSETQ. Deletions cut 0 bases from V and 4 bases from J, with 14 bases between. The CDR3 totals 15 residues. The CDR3 DNA reads TGCGCCAGCAGCTTGGCCTCGACCCGGGGGTACGAGCAGTACTTC. Its translation is CASSLASTRGYEQYF.

The CDR3 sequence is CASSNGHGMTGELFF. The CDR3 DNA is TGTGCCAGCAGCAACGGGCACGGGATGACCGGGGAGCTGTTTTTT. The chain recombines TRBV7-2 with TRBJ2-2; TRBD2 might be the D (5 bases). The CDR3 covers 15 residues. Trimming shortened V by 5 bases and J by 5 bases, and 15 bases separated the two germline ends. The germline gives CDR1 SGHTA, CDR2 FQGNSA.

This clone was recorded once. The chain recombines TRBV4-2 with TRBJ2-7; D ambiguous. CDR1 and CDR2 (germline): LGHNA, YNFKEQ. This CDR3 has 11 residues. Trimming pared 5 bases from V and 2 bases from J, leaving 4 bases between. The CDR3 loop is CASSSTYEQYF. CDR3 bases: TGTGCCAGCAGCTCTACCTACGAGCAGTACTTC.

This clone was picked up a small number of times. The rearrangement uses TRBV11-2 and TRBJ2-7; 11 bases fit TRBD2. From germline, CDR1 is SGHAT and CDR2 FQNNGV. This CDR3 contains 14 residues. Trimming removed 8 bases from V and 1 base from J; junction bases left unmatched: 4. The CDR3 loop reads CASLRTSGSYEQYF. The CDR3 nucleotides are TGTGCCAGCCTCAGGACTAGCGGGTCCTACGAGCAGTACTTC.

This clone was picked up a small number of times. This chain uses TRBV21-1 with TRBJ2-1. TRBV21-1 is annotated as a pseudogene. The CDR3 length is 11 residues. The CDR3 spells CASSKDGVEFF. The CDR3 nucleotides read TGTGCCAGCAGCAAAGATGGGGTCGAGTTCTTC.

The chain links TRBV18 to TRBJ1-1, with a tentative D call TRBD1 (5 bases). Trimming took 2 bases from V and 1 from J, leaving 8 bases between them. The CDR3 runs to 14 residues. In germline, CDR1 is KGHSH, CDR2 LQKENI. CDR3 coding DNA: TGTGCCAGCTCACCAAACGGACAGAACACTGAAGCTTTCTTT. Its protein product is CASSPNGQNTEAFF.

The rearrangement joins TRBV7-8 to TRBJ2-1; TRBD2 matches at 7 bases. The CDR3 has 16 residues. Unmatched junction bases numbered 7, after V lost 5 bases and J lost 0 bases. In germline, CDR1 is SGHVS, CDR2 FQNEAQ. CDR3 protein: CASSKLGGGSYNEQFF. For the CDR3, the DNA is TGTGCCAGCAGCAAATTGGGCGGGGGCTCCTACAATGAGCAGTTCTTC.

The chain employs TRBV5-6 and TRBJ1-2, with D possibly TRBD1 on 6 matching bases. The CDR3 runs 15 residues. With 3 bases removed from V and 3 bases from J, the gap between germline ends came to 15 bases. Germline CDR1 reads SGHDT; CDR2 reads YYEEEE. This CDR3 is CASSSLGGQDYGYTF. For the CDR3, the DNA is TGTGCCAGCAGCTCACTAGGGGGGCAGGACTATGGCTACACCTTC.

By proportion, this clone is medium-sized. The gene calls are TRBV7-9 and TRBJ1-5; D is uncertain. V lost 1 base, J lost 1 base, and 5 bases lay in between. The CDR3 contains 14 residues. Germline V CDR1 and CDR2: SEHNR, FQNEAQ (reference sequence). The CDR3 DNA reads as TGTGCCAGCAGCTTAGAGCGAAGCAATCAGCCCCAGCATTTT. This sequence encodes CASSLERSNQPQHF.